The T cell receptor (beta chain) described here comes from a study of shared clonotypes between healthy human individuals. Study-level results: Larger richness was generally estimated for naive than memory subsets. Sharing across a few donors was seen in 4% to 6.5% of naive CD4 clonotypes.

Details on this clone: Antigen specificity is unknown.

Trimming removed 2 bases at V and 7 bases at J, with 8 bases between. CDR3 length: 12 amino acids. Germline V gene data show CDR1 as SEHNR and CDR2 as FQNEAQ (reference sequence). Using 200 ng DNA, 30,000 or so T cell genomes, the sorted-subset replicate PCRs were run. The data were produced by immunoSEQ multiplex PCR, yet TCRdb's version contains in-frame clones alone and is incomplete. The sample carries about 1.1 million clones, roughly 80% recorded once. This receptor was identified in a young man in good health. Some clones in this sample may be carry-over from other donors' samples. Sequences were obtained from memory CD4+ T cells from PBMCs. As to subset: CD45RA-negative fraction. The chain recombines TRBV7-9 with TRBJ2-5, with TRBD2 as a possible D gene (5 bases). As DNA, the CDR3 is TGTGCCAGCAGCTTAAGTAGCGTGACCCAGTACTTC. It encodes CASSLSSVTQYF. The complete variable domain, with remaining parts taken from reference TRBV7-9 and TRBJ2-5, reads DTGVSQNPRHKITKRGQNVTFRCDPISEHNRLYWYRQTLGQGPEFLTYFQNEAQLEKSRLLSDRFSAERPKGSFSTLEIQRTEQGDSAMYLCASSLSSVTQYFGPGTRLLVL.